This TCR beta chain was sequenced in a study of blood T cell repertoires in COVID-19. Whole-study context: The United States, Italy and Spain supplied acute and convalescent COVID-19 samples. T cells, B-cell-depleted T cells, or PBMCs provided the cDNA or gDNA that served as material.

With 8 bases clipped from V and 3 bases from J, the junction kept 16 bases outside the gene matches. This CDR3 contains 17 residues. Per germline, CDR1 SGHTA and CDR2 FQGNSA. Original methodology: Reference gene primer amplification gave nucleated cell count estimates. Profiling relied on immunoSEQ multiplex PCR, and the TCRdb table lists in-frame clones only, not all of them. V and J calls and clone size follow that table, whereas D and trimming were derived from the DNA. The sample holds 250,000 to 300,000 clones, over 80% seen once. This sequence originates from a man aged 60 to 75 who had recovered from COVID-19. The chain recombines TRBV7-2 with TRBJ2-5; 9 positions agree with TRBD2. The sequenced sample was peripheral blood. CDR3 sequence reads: CASASAGGPGVKETQYF. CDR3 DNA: TGTGCCAGCGCCTCAGCGGGGGGACCTGGGGTGAAAGAGACCCAGTACTTC. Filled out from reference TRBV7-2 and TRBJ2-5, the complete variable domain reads GAGVSQSPSNKVTEKGKDVELRCDPISGHTALYWYRQSLGQGLEFLIYFQGNSAPDKSGLPSDRFSAERTGGSVSTLTIQRTQQEDSAVYLCASASAGGPGVKETQYFGPGTRLLVL.